These 27 T cell receptor beta chains were all obtained from the same sample, sequenced in a study of cytomegalovirus exposure and HLA in healthy donors. Primers: 60 Vbeta forward and 13 Jbeta reverse. Generated by immunoSEQ multiplex PCR, the TCRdb table keeps only in-frame clones and is missing some. The repertoire holds more than 90,000 clones, with about 80% as singletons. Source material: PBMCs. These receptors all come from a middle-aged man in good health and CMV-seronegative.

This chain links TRBV7-3 with TRBJ2-3, with D perhaps matching TRBD1 (5 bases). Germline V lookup: CDR1 SGHTA, CDR2 FQGTGA. The CDR3 contains 15 residues. Trimming removed 1 base at V and 4 bases at J, with 12 bases between. DNA of the CDR3: TGTGCCAGCAGCTTAAGGGGCAGGCCCCCAGATACGCAGTATTTT. As protein: CASSLRGRPPDTQYF.

This clone was counted a few times. The rearrangement uses TRBV29-1 and TRBJ1-5, with TRBD1 as a possible D gene (5 bases). The CDR3 length is 12 residues. CDR1 is SQVTM and CDR2 is ANQGSEA in the germline V gene. Trimming stripped 0 bases from V and 7 bases from J, with 7 bases between. CDR3 sequence (DNA): TGCAGCGTTGAAGAGGGGGGGCAGCCCCAGCATTTT. Translation: CSVEEGGQPQHF.

The gene calls are TRBV5-5 and TRBJ2-2; D is unclear. The CDR3 sequence is 14 residues long. Germline V gene data show CDR1 as SGHKS and CDR2 as YYEKEE (reference sequence). Trimming pared 5 bases from V and 0 bases from J, leaving 8 bases between. In nucleotides, the CDR3 is TGTGCCAGCAGGTGGGCAGCGAACACCGGGGAGCTGTTTTTT. This encodes CASRWAANTGELFF.

The chain has TRBV6-4 and TRBJ1-2; 10 bases map to TRBD1. J gave up 4 bases and V 3 bases, and 11 bases lay outside the gene matches. Germline V gene sequence: CDR1 MRHNA, CDR2 SNTAGT. This CDR3 contains 17 residues. As DNA, the CDR3 is TGTGCCAGCAGTGAATATGGGCAGGGGACAGGGGCCTATGGCTACACCTTC. It codes for CASSEYGQGTGAYGYTF.

The rearrangement uses TRBV6-5 and TRBJ2-2, with a possible D match to TRBD1 (6 bases). Germline CDR1 MNHEY, CDR2 SVGAGI. This CDR3 comprises 13 residues. The ends were cut back, 8 bases at V and 2 bases at J, with 9 bases in the middle. The CDR3 sequence is CASPGQNTGELFF. The CDR3, as DNA: TGTGCCAGCCCGGGACAAAACACCGGGGAGCTGTTTTTT.

J is TRBJ1-2 and V is TRBV5-6, with D unclear. The CDR3 is 14 residues long. Germline V gene data show CDR1 as SGHDT and CDR2 as YYEEEE. Trimming stripped 2 bases from V and 4 bases from J, with 12 bases between. In nucleotides, the CDR3 is TGTGCCAGCAGCTTATCCTATTCTGGCTATGGCTACACCTTC. This gives the protein CASSLSYSGYGYTF.

The chain is built from TRBV9 and TRBJ1-2; 9 bases match TRBD1. V lost 2 bases to trimming and J lost 0 bases; unmatched junction nucleotides: 5. The CDR3 contains 16 residues. The germline V gene encodes CDR1 SGDLS and CDR2 YYNGEE. CDR3: CASSVGTGPANYGYTF. DNA for the CDR3: TGTGCCAGCAGCGTCGGGACAGGGCCCGCTAACTATGGCTACACCTTC.

The V and J genes are TRBV6-5 and TRBJ1-6; TRBD1 matches at 10 bases. Germline CDR1 MNHEY, CDR2 SVGAGI. V dropped 2 bases and J dropped 8; count of bases not matched to a gene: 6. There are 16 residues in the CDR3. The CDR3 protein is CASSYRRDRGDSPLHF. CDR3 DNA sequence: TGTGCCAGCAGTTACCGACGGGACAGGGGTGATTCACCCCTCCACTTT.

The CDR3 nucleotides read TGTGCCAGCAGCTTGGTGCTGACAACCTACGAGCAGTACTTC. This sequence encodes CASSLVLTTYEQYF. This sequence joins TRBV5-6 and TRBJ2-7; D gene uncertain. Germline V lookup: CDR1 SGHDT, CDR2 YYEEEE. V lost 0 bases and J 2 bases, leaving 9 bases between the germline ends. This CDR3 is 14 amino acids long.

This sequence joins TRBV19 and TRBJ2-5, with D perhaps TRBD1 (6 bases). The CDR3 extends over 14 amino acids. V was shortened by 0 bases and J by 8 bases, with 13 bases between the two germline ends. Per the germline V gene, CDR1 is LNHDA and CDR2 is SQIVND (reference sequence). This CDR3 reads CASSIEGTRRTQYF. The CDR3 nucleotides are TGTGCCAGTAGTATAGAAGGGACACGGCGAACCCAGTACTTC.

This chain uses TRBV11-2 with TRBJ1-3; D perhaps matches TRBD1 (6 bases). CDR3 length equals 17 residues. Germline lookup yields CDR1 SGHAT and CDR2 FQNNGV. Trimming took off 1 base at V and 0 bases at J, with 13 bases between the two ends. The CDR3 spells CASSLVGDTHSGNTIYF. DNA of the CDR3: TGTGCCAGCAGCTTAGTCGGGGACACGCACTCTGGAAACACCATATATTTT.

The chain links TRBV6-5 to TRBJ1-1; the D is unclear. V lost 7 bases to trimming and J lost 1 base, with 10 bases between them. This CDR3 has 13 residues. CDR1 and CDR2 from the germline V gene are MNHEY and SVGAGI. The CDR3 nucleotides read TGTGCCAGCAACCTACAGAGGAACACTGAAGCTTTCTTT. Translated: CASNLQRNTEAFF.

The CDR3: CSASGRQGTREQYF. CDR3 nucleotide sequence: TGCAGCGCTTCCGGACGACAGGGAACACGCGAGCAGTACTTC. V gene TRBV29-1 combines with J gene TRBJ2-7; 7 bases match TRBD1. The CDR3 sequence is 14 residues long. The ends lost 7 bases at V and 6 bases at J; junction bases unmatched: 15. Germline V gives CDR1 SQVTM, CDR2 ANQGSEA.

The chain has TRBV5-1 and TRBJ2-2, with D unresolved. This CDR3 is 16 amino acids long. The germline V and J ends were trimmed by 4 bases and 4 bases, with 17 bases remaining between them. Germline V CDR1 and CDR2: SGHRS, YFSETQ. CDR3 sequence (DNA): TGCGCCAGCAGCATCTATTCCGGTGGTGCCACCGGGGAGCTGTTTTTT. This gives the protein CASSIYSGGATGELFF.

The rearrangement uses TRBV4-2 and TRBJ2-1, with 8 bases identical to TRBD2. V was clipped by 3 bases and J by 4 bases; unmatched bases: 8. The CDR3 totals 16 residues. The V gene's germline CDR1 is LGHNA and CDR2 YNFKEQ. The CDR3 is CASSHPRGGGYNEQFF. The CDR3 DNA sequence: TGTGCCAGCAGCCATCCCCGGGGGGGCGGATACAATGAGCAGTTCTTC.

The chain is built from TRBV6-6 and TRBJ1-5, with D possibly matching TRBD1 (6 bases). V lost 3 bases and J 5 bases, leaving 14 bases between the germline ends. The CDR3 is 15 residues long. Germline loops: CDR1 MNHNY, CDR2 SVGAGI (reference sequence). For the CDR3, the DNA is TGTGCCAGCAGTTATCGTGGCAGGGGAGATCAGCCCCAGCATTTT. This sequence encodes CASSYRGRGDQPQHF.

This clone was picked up a small number of times. This chain uses TRBV6-1 with TRBJ1-1, with 8 bases matching TRBD1. There are 13 residues in the CDR3. Germline CDR1 MNHNS, CDR2 SASEGT. Trimming at V came to 7 bases and at J to 4 bases, leaving 5 bases not matched to a gene. CDR3 loop: CASTDRARTEAFF. CDR3 nucleotides: TGTGCCAGCACGGACAGGGCGCGCACTGAAGCTTTCTTT.

The J gene is TRBJ1-1, the V gene TRBV28, with 10 bases lining up with TRBD1. CDR3 size: 16 residues. Losses at the gene ends were 2 bases for V and 4 bases for J; bases not matched to a gene: 7. Germline V gene lookup returns CDR1 MDHEN and CDR2 SYDVKM. This CDR3 is CASSLRTGGLRTEAFF. The CDR3 DNA sequence: TGTGCCAGCAGTTTACGGACAGGGGGACTACGCACTGAAGCTTTCTTT.

The chain employs TRBV11-2 and TRBJ2-5; perhaps TRBD2 as D (5 bases). CDR3 length: 13 amino acids. The ends were cut back, 1 base at V and 7 bases at J, with 10 bases in the middle. Germline V lookup: CDR1 SGHAT, CDR2 FQNNGV. The CDR3 bases are TGTGCCAGCAGCTTAGCGGGGATAGGGACCCAGTACTTC. This codes for CASSLAGIGTQYF.

The rearrangement joins TRBV7-7 to TRBJ2-5; 7 nucleotides agree with TRBD1. The CDR3 spans 16 residues. V lost 6 bases, J lost 0 bases, and 10 bases stayed unmatched. Germline CDR1 SSHAT, CDR2 FNYEAQ (reference sequence). The CDR3 nucleotides read TGTGCCAGCAGTCCGGCCCGGGACAGATACCAAGAGACCCAGTACTTC. Residues: CASSPARDRYQETQYF.

The V call is TRBV7-2, the J call TRBJ1-3; D unresolved. Deletions cut 5 bases from V and 4 bases from J, with 15 bases between. The germline V gene has CDR1 SGHTA and CDR2 FQGNSA. The CDR3 sequence is 15 residues long. The CDR3 nucleotides are TGTGCCAGCAGCCGTGTGCCTACGGGGGGAAACACCATATATTTT. This translates into CASSRVPTGGNTIYF.

This clone is a singleton in its sample. This sequence joins TRBV11-2 and TRBJ2-5; 7 bases are shared with TRBD1. The CDR3 length is 13 residues. The ends lost 1 base at V and 11 bases at J; junction bases unmatched: 7. Germline loops: CDR1 SGHAT, CDR2 FQNNGV. The CDR3 DNA is TGTGCCAGCAGCTTAGGTAGGGGGCCTGAGCAGTACTTC. It codes for CASSLGRGPEQYF. Filled out from reference TRBV11-2 and TRBJ2-5, the complete variable domain reads EAGVAQSPRYKIIEKRQSVAFWCNPISGHATLYWYQQILGQGPKLLIQFQNNGVVDDSQLPKDRFSAERLKGVDSTLKIQPAKLEDSAVYLCASSLGRGPEQYFGPGTRLLVL.

In its sample, this clone was seen a few times. The chain carries TRBV7-8 and TRBJ2-7, with a weak D call TRBD2 (5 bases). The CDR3 sequence is 14 residues long. V was shortened by 1 base and J by 9 bases, with 16 bases between the two germline ends. CDR1 SGHVS and CDR2 FQNEAQ come from the germline V gene. The CDR3 loop is CASSLVVAGMGQYF. The CDR3 DNA reads TGTGCCAGCAGCTTAGTGGTAGCCGGGATGGGGCAGTACTTC.

This clone was counted a few times. The gene calls are TRBV7-9 and TRBJ1-5; unclear D gene. Looked up from germline, CDR1 is SEHNR and CDR2 is FQNEAQ (reference sequence). V lost 2 bases, J lost 5 bases, and 19 bases lay in between. This CDR3 is built from 17 residues. CDR3 nucleotides: TGTGCCAGCAGCTTAAATGTTGGAGGCTTAGCGCATCAGCCCCAGCATTTT. Protein product: CASSLNVGGLAHQPQHF.

The chain has TRBV18 and TRBJ1-1; D is possibly TRBD1 (6 bases). Germline lookup yields CDR1 KGHSH and CDR2 LQKENI. With 5 bases removed from V and 6 bases from J, the gap between germline ends came to 16 bases. The CDR3 is 14 amino acids. CDR3 amino acids: CASSIDQGRAEAFF. Here the CDR3 DNA reads TGTGCCAGCTCAATTGATCAGGGGCGCGCTGAAGCTTTCTTT.

The chain combines TRBV28 with TRBJ2-3, with D possibly matching TRBD1 (5 bases). The CDR3 runs to 18 residues. Trimming shortened V by 2 bases and J by 2 bases, and 20 bases separated the two germline ends. Germline CDR1 reads MDHEN; CDR2 reads SYDVKM. DNA for the CDR3: TGTGCCAGCAGTTTAGTTGTCCGACAGAGCTTTTTCACAGATACGCAGTATTTT. It specifies CASSLVVRQSFFTDTQYF.

This chain's CDR3 is CASSIRGVGEQYF. Here the CDR3 DNA reads TGTGCCAGCAGCATCAGGGGGGTCGGCGAGCAGTACTTC. V usage is TRBV9 and J usage is TRBJ2-5; weak D call: TRBD1 (7 bases). Matching the DNA end better, TRBJ2-7 makes the J call doubtful. The CDR3 has 13 amino acids. CDR1 SGDLS and CDR2 YYNGEE come from the germline V gene.